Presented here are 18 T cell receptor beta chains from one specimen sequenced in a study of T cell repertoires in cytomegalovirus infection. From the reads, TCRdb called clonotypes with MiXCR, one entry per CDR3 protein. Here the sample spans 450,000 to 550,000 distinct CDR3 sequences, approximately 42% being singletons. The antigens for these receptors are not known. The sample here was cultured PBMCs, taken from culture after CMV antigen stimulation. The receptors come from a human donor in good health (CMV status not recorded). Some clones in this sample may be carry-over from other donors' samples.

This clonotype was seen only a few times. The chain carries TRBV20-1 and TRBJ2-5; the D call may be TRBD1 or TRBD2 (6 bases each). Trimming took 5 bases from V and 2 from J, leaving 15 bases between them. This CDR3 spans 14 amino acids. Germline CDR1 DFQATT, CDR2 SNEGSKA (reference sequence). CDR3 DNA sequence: TGCAGTGCTGCGAAAATAGGGGGGCAAGAGACCCAGTACTTC. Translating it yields CSAAKIGGQETQYF.

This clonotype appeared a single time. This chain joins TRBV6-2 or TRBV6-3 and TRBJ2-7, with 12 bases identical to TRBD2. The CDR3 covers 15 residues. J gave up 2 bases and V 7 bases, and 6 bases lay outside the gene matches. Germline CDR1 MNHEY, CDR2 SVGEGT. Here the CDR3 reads CASTTGLAGTYEQYF. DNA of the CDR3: TGTGCCAGCACCACGGGACTAGCGGGTACCTACGAGCAGTACTTC.

The CDR3 region is CASSLVSRDGNTIYF. The CDR3 DNA follows: TGTGCCAGCAGCTTAGTTTCCAGGGACGGAAACACCATATATTTT. This sequence joins TRBV7-2 and TRBJ1-3, with D tentatively TRBD1 (5 bases). The CDR3 spans 15 residues. Germline-derived CDR1 and CDR2 are SGHTA and FQGNSA. With 1 base removed from V and 4 bases from J, the gap between germline ends came to 11 bases.

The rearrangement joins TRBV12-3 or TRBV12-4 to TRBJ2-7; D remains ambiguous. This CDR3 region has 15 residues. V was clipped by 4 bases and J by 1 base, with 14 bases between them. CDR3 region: CASSYRQDSSYEQYF. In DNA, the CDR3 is TGTGCCAGCAGTTATCGGCAGGATAGTTCCTACGAGCAGTACTTC.

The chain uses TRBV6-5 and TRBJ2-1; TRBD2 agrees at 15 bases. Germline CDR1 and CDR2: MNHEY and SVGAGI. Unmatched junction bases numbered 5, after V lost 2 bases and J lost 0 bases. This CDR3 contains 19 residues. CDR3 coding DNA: TGTGCCAGCAGTTACGTAGGACTAGCGGGGGGGAGCTCCTACAATGAGCAGTTCTTC. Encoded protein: CASSYVGLAGGSSYNEQFF.

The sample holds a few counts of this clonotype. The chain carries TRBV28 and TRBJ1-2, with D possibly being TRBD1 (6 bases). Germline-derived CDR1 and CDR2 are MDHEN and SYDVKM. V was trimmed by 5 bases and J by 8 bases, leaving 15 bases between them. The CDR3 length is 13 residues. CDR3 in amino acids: CASSLPGHLGYTF. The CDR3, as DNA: TGTGCCAGCAGTCTCCCGGGACATTTAGGCTACACCTTC.

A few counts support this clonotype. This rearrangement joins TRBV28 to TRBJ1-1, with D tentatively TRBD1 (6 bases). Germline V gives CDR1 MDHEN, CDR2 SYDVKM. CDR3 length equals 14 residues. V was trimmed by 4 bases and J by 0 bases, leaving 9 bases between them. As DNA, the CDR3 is TGTGCCAGCAGTTGGGGGGCCTTGAACACTGAAGCTTTCTTT. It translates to CASSWGALNTEAFF.

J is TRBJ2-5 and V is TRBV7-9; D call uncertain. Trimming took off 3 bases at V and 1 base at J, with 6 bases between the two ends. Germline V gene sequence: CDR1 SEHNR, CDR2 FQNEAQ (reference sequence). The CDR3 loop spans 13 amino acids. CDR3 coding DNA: TGTGCCAGCAGCTTCCCGAGCCAAGAGACCCAGTACTTC. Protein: CASSFPSQETQYF.

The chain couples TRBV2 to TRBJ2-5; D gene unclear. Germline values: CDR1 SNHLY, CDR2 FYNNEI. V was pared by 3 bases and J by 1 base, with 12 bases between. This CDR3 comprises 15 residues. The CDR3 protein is CASSDSSVGQETQYF. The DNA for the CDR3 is TGTGCCAGCAGTGATTCCAGTGTGGGCCAAGAGACCCAGTACTTC.

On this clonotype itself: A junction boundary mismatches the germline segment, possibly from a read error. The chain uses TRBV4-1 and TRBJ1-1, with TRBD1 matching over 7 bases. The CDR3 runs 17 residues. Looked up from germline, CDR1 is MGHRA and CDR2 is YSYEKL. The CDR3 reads CASSPKARDSDYAEAFF. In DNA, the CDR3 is TGTGCCAGCAGCCCCAAAGCTCGGGACAGCGATTACGCTGAAGCTTTCTTT.

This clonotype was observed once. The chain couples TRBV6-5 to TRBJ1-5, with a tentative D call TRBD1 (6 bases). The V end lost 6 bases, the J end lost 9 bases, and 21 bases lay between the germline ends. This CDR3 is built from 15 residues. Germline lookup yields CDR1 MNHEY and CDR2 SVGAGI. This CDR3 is CASRAGTTIISPQHF. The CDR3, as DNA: TGTGCCAGCAGAGCCGGGACAACGATAATCTCGCCCCAGCATTTT.

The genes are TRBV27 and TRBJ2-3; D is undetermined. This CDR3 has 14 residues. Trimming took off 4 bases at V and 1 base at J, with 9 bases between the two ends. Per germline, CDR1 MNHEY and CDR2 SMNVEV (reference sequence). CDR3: CASSSLDRTDTQYF. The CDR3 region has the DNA TGTGCCAGCAGTTCCCTCGATCGCACAGATACGCAGTATTTT.

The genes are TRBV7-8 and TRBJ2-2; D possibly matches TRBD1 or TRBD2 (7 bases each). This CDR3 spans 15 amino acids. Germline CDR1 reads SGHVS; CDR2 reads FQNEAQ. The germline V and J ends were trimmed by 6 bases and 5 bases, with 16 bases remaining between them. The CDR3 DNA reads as TGTGCCAGCAGAGACTCAGGGGGAGGGACCGGGGAGCTGTTTTTT. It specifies CASRDSGGGTGELFF.

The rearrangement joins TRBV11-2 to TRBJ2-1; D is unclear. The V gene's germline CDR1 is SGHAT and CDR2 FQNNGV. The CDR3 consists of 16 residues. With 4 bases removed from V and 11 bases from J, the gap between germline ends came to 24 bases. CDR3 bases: TGTGCCAGCAGCTACGCTTTAGGAGTATTGGTTCAGCAGCAGTTCTTC. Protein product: CASSYALGVLVQQQFF.

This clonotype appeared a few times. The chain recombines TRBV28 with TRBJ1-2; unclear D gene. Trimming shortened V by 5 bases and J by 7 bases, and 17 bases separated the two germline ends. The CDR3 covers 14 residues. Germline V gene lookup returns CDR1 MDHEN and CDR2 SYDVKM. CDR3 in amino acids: CASSLPHFLSGYTF. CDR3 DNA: TGTGCCAGCAGTCTCCCTCATTTCCTCAGTGGCTACACCTTC.

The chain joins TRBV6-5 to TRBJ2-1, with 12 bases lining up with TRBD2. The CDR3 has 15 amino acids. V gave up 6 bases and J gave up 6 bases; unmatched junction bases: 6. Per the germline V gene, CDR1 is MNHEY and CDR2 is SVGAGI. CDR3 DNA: TGTGCCAGCAGGTCTACTAGCGGGGGGCGCAATGAGCAGTTCTTC. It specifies CASRSTSGGRNEQFF.

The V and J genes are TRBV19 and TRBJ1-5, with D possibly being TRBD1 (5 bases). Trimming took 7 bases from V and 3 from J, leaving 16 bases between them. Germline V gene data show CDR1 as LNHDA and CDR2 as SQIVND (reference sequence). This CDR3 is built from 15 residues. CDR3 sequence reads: CASTDSGPFNQPQHF. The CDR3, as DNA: TGTGCCAGTACCGACTCAGGGCCGTTCAATCAGCCCCAGCATTTT.

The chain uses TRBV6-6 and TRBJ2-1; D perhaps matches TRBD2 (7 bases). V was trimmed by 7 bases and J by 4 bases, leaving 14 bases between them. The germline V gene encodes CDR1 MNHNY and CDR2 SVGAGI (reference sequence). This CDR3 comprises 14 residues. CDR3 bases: TGTGCCAGCATGGGGGGGCTAACTTACAATGAGCAGTTCTTC. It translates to CASMGGLTYNEQFF.